Listed here are 30 T cell receptor beta chains from one sample, sequenced in a study of vaccination effects on CD4 cells after COVID-19. The table came from immunoSEQ multiplex PCR; TCRdb's copy has only in-frame clones and leaves some out. The sample includes 50,000 to 65,000 clones, roughly 80% of them seen just once. Antigen-specific CD4+ T cells were expanded (with viral peptide pools) by the ViraFEST assay ahead of sequencing. Scientists isolated CD4+ T cells after an approximately 10-day culture period ended. Their antigens remain unidentified. Here the sequenced sample was CD4+ T cells from PBMCs cultured with HCoV-229E spike peptides, taken before COVID-19 vaccination. These receptors all stem from a human donor who received a COVID-19 vaccine.

This clone was found a few times. V usage is TRBV25-1 and J usage is TRBJ1-2, with unresolved D. The V gene lost 2 bases and the J gene lost 4 bases, with 11 bases spanning the gap. The germline gives CDR1 MGHDK, CDR2 SYGVNS. The CDR3 runs 14 residues. The CDR3 nucleotides read TGTGCCAGCAGTGAAGTACAGACTTCCTATGGCTACACCTTC. It is translated as CASSEVQTSYGYTF.

This clone appeared once. This rearrangement joins TRBV30 to TRBJ2-5; D perhaps matches TRBD2 (5 bases). V was shortened by 1 base and J by 7 bases, with 19 bases between the two germline ends. CDR3 length: 15 amino acids. Germline CDR1 GTSNPN, CDR2 SVGIG (reference sequence). CDR3 sequence: CAWSGGFGGPGTQYF. The CDR3 DNA sequence: TGTGCCTGGAGTGGCGGGTTTGGCGGACCGGGGACCCAGTACTTC.

This chain joins TRBV6-5 and TRBJ2-3; unclear D gene. The germline V gene encodes CDR1 MNHEY and CDR2 SVGAGI. CDR3 length: 16 amino acids. V was pared by 2 bases and J by 3 bases, with 15 bases between. The CDR3 protein is CASSYPRSRQTDTQYF. CDR3 nucleotides: TGTGCCAGCAGTTACCCCCGATCCAGGCAGACAGATACGCAGTATTTT.

The rearrangement uses TRBV6-4 and TRBJ1-5; tentative D call: TRBD1 (5 bases). Trimming removed 2 bases at V and 0 bases at J, with 14 bases between. Germline values: CDR1 MRHNA, CDR2 SNTAGT. The CDR3 totals 17 residues. CDR3 region: CASSDPAGTDSNQPQHF. The DNA of the CDR3 is TGTGCCAGCAGTGACCCCGCCGGGACGGATAGCAATCAGCCCCAGCATTTT.

The chain has TRBV7-2 and TRBJ2-1; D gene ambiguous. Germline V lookup: CDR1 SGHTA, CDR2 FQGNSA. CDR3 length equals 14 residues. V gave up 5 bases and J gave up 4 bases, with 12 bases separating them. The CDR3 here is CASSTRVGYNEQFF. Written as DNA, the CDR3 is TGTGCCAGCAGCACCCGTGTTGGGTACAATGAGCAGTTCTTC.

The rearrangement joins TRBV7-3 to TRBJ2-3, with 11 positions matching TRBD1. CDR1 and CDR2 (germline): SGHTA, FQGTGA. The CDR3 is made up of 15 amino acids. V gave up 4 bases and J gave up 8 bases; unmatched junction bases: 8. CDR3 DNA: TGTGCCAGCAGCTACCGGGACAGGGGGTGGGGTACGCAGTATTTT. This gives the protein CASSYRDRGWGTQYF.

This chain joins TRBV9 and TRBJ2-3, with unresolved D. The CDR3 totals 15 residues. Germline values: CDR1 SGDLS, CDR2 YYNGEE. The germline V and J ends were trimmed by 4 bases and 0 bases, with 12 bases remaining between them. For the CDR3, the DNA is TGTGCCAGCAGCTCCACCCCCGTTAGCACAGATACGCAGTATTTT. Translated, it gives CASSSTPVSTDTQYF.

The rearrangement joins TRBV28 to TRBJ1-1; D call uncertain. Germline values: CDR1 MDHEN, CDR2 SYDVKM. V was shortened by 5 bases and J by 10 bases, with 14 bases between the two germline ends. The CDR3 has 12 amino acids. The CDR3 region is CASSIVSLAAFF. CDR3 sequence (DNA): TGTGCCAGCAGTATTGTTTCCCTAGCAGCTTTCTTT.

The chain is built from TRBV5-8 and TRBJ2-1; TRBD2 matches 7 bases. The CDR3 runs to 15 residues. J gave up 2 bases and V 1 base, and 3 bases lay outside the gene matches. CDR1 SGHTS and CDR2 YDEGEE come from the germline V gene. The CDR3 here is CASSLRLAAYNEQFF. CDR3 nucleotide sequence: TGTGCCAGCAGCTTGAGGCTAGCGGCCTACAATGAGCAGTTCTTC.

The chain uses TRBV18 and TRBJ2-7, with 7 positions matching TRBD1. V dropped 6 bases and J dropped 5; count of bases not matched to a gene: 10. The length of the CDR3 is 14 residues. CDR1 and CDR2 from the germline V gene are KGHSH and LQKENI. For the CDR3, the DNA is TGTGCCAGCTCCCAGAACACAGGGGATGACGAGCAGTACGTC. It specifies CASSQNTGDDEQYV.

The count of this clone is one. The CDR3 coding sequence is TGCGCCAGCAGCTCCCTGCTTCTAGCGGGGGATGAAAATGAGCAGTTCTTC. Its protein is CASSSLLLAGDENEQFF. The chain joins TRBV5-1 to TRBJ2-1, with 10 bases identical to TRBD2. Unmatched junction bases numbered 13, after V lost 3 bases and J lost 7 bases. Germline CDR1 is SGHRS and CDR2 is YFSETQ. The CDR3 loop spans 17 amino acids.

This chain links TRBV5-1 with TRBJ2-5; D is possibly TRBD1 or TRBD2 (7 bases each). Trimming took off 0 bases at V and 10 bases at J, with 16 bases between the two ends. The CDR3 runs 14 residues. Per the germline V gene, CDR1 is SGHRS and CDR2 is YFSETQ. DNA for the CDR3: TGCGCCAGCAGCTTGGTGCAGGGGGGGAAGGACCAGTACTTC. Translation gives CASSLVQGGKDQYF.

The table lists this clone with a few counts. The V and J genes are TRBV3-1 (or the pseudogene TRBV3-2) and TRBJ2-2; D gene unclear. The CDR3 runs to 13 residues. Germline values: CDR1 LGHDT, CDR2 YNNKEL (reference sequence). Trimming removed 3 bases at V and 9 bases at J, with 11 bases between. The CDR3 loop reads CASSQGTARELFF. The CDR3 nucleotides read TGTGCCAGCAGCCAGGGAACGGCCCGGGAGCTGTTTTTT.

Written as DNA, the CDR3 is TGCGCCAGCAGCTTTGACAGGGAAGAGACCCAGTACTTC. Encoded protein: CASSFDREETQYF. V usage is TRBV5-1 and J usage is TRBJ2-5, with TRBD1 matching over 7 bases. Germline V lookup: CDR1 SGHRS, CDR2 YFSETQ. The CDR3 is made up of 13 amino acids. Trimming took 2 bases from V and 3 from J; bases not matched to a gene: 1.

This rearrangement joins TRBV15 to TRBJ1-1, with TRBD1 as a possible D gene (6 bases). The CDR3 runs to 14 residues. V gave up 0 bases and J gave up 10 bases, with 15 bases separating them. CDR1 LNHNV and CDR2 YYDKDF come from the germline V gene (reference sequence). Here the CDR3 DNA reads TGTGCCACCAGCAGAGATTCTAATGGGGGCCGAGCTTTCTTT. This gives the protein CATSRDSNGGRAFF.

The chain recombines TRBV5-1 with TRBJ1-1; D may be TRBD1 (5 bases). CDR1 and CDR2 from the germline V gene are SGHRS and YFSETQ. The CDR3 runs to 13 residues. The V end was cut by 0 bases, the J end by 7 bases, with 10 bases between. CDR3 region: CASSLVGAVEAFF. As DNA, the CDR3 is TGCGCCAGCAGCTTGGTAGGGGCTGTTGAAGCTTTCTTT.

The genes are TRBV18 and TRBJ2-5, with a tentative D call TRBD1 (6 bases). V gave up 3 bases and J gave up 5 bases, with 16 bases separating them. This CDR3 has 15 amino acids. Germline lookup yields CDR1 KGHSH and CDR2 LQKENI. CDR3 amino acids: CASSPSGASGETQYF. The CDR3 region has the DNA TGTGCCAGCTCACCGTCAGGGGCCTCGGGGGAGACCCAGTACTTC.

The V gene is TRBV7-2, the J gene TRBJ1-2; TRBD1 matches 8 bases. V was pared by 5 bases and J by 3 bases, with 8 bases of the junction left unmatched. Per the germline V gene, CDR1 is SGHTA and CDR2 is FQGNSA. The CDR3 runs to 15 residues. The CDR3 DNA is TGTGCCAGCAGCCCCCAGGGGGCGCCTTACTATGGCTACACCTTC. Residues: CASSPQGAPYYGYTF.

The genes are TRBV4-2 and TRBJ1-2; TRBD1 aligns across 12 bases. The CDR3 consists of 14 residues. With V trimmed by 5 bases and J by 5 bases, 3 bases remained unmatched. From germline, CDR1 is LGHNA and CDR2 YNFKEQ. The CDR3 DNA reads as TGTGCCAGCAGCGGGACAGGGGGCGGGTATGGCTACACCTTC. Its translation is CASSGTGGGYGYTF.

The CDR3 DNA reads TGCGCCAGCAGCTCCAACCGGGACGGCTATGGCTACACCTTC. Amino acid sequence: CASSSNRDGYGYTF. The chain carries TRBV5-1 and TRBJ1-2, with D tentatively TRBD1 (5 bases). CDR1 is SGHRS and CDR2 is YFSETQ in the germline V gene. Trimming took 3 bases from V and 4 from J, leaving 13 bases between them. CDR3 length: 14 amino acids.

This sequence joins TRBV3-1 (or the pseudogene TRBV3-2) and TRBJ2-2; 7 nucleotides agree with TRBD2. The V segment lost 2 bases and the J segment 1 base; nucleotides outside the gene matches: 7. The length of the CDR3 is 17 residues. Germline values: CDR1 LGHDT, CDR2 YNNKEL (reference sequence). The CDR3 sequence: CASSQSASGRNTGELFF. CDR3 nucleotide sequence: TGTGCCAGCAGCCAATCCGCTAGCGGACGGAACACCGGGGAGCTGTTTTTT.

The V and J genes are TRBV3-1 (or the pseudogene TRBV3-2) and TRBJ2-3; 11 positions match TRBD2. The CDR3 runs to 19 residues. V dropped 1 base and J dropped 0; count of bases not matched to a gene: 9. From germline, CDR1 is LGHDT and CDR2 YNNKEL (reference sequence). CDR3 nucleotide sequence: TGTGCCAGCAGCCAAGCAGGACTAGCGGGTCGCCCTAGCACAGATACGCAGTATTTT. Its translation is CASSQAGLAGRPSTDTQYF.

This chain uses TRBV12-3 or TRBV12-4 with TRBJ1-2, with D possibly matching TRBD1 (6 bases). The V gene lost 2 bases and the J gene lost 13 bases, with 14 bases spanning the gap. CDR3 length equals 12 residues. CDR3 nucleotides: TGTGCCAGCAGTTTAACAGGGAGCGTTATCACCTTC. Translation: CASSLTGSVITF.

The chain recombines TRBV5-1 with TRBJ2-5, with TRBD2 matching over 11 bases. J gave up 5 bases and V 1 base, and 7 bases lay outside the gene matches. This CDR3 region has 16 residues. Germline lookup yields CDR1 SGHRS and CDR2 YFSETQ. CDR3 DNA: TGCGCCAGCAGCTTGACTAGCGGGGGAAGTCGGGAGACCCAGTACTTC. Its protein is CASSLTSGGSRETQYF.

DNA of the CDR3: TGTGCCAGCAGCCCGGGACAGGGGAACACTGAAGCTTTCTTT. This gives the protein CASSPGQGNTEAFF. The chain carries TRBV7-8 and TRBJ1-1; the match to TRBD1 covers 9 bases. Germline CDR1 and CDR2: SGHVS and FQNEAQ. J gave up 1 base and V 5 bases, and 2 bases lay outside the gene matches. The CDR3 contains 14 residues.

This sequence joins TRBV28 and TRBJ2-4, with D possibly matching TRBD2 (6 bases). The V end was cut by 1 base, the J end by 12 bases, with 7 bases between. The germline gives CDR1 MDHEN, CDR2 SYDVKM. The length of the CDR3 is 11 residues. The CDR3 protein is CASSLLGGQYF. Written as DNA, the CDR3 is TGTGCCAGCAGTTTATTGGGGGGTCAGTACTTC.

V usage is TRBV18 and J usage is TRBJ1-3; 9 nucleotides match TRBD1. The CDR3 is 17 residues long. V gave up 0 bases and J gave up 1 base; unmatched junction bases: 4. Germline CDR1 reads KGHSH; CDR2 reads LQKENI. CDR3 in amino acids: CASSPPRQGGSGNTIYF. CDR3 coding DNA: TGTGCCAGCTCACCACCGAGACAGGGGGGTTCTGGAAACACCATATATTTT.

V is TRBV19 and J is TRBJ1-4; 7 nucleotides align to TRBD1. The CDR3 spans 15 residues. Germline CDR1 LNHDA, CDR2 SQIVND (reference sequence). The ends lost 5 bases at V and 4 bases at J; junction bases unmatched: 7. The CDR3 reads CASSFVGTVNEKLFF. As DNA, the CDR3 is TGTGCCAGTAGTTTTGTCGGGACAGTTAATGAAAAACTGTTTTTT.

This CDR3 is CASSYSGSSGNTIYF. The CDR3 DNA reads as TGTGCCAGCAGTTACTCGGGGAGCTCTGGAAACACCATATATTTT. This chain uses TRBV6-6 with TRBJ1-3, with no clear D. V was shortened by 0 bases and J by 0 bases, with 6 bases between the two germline ends. CDR3 length equals 15 residues. Germline values: CDR1 MNHNY, CDR2 SVGAGI (reference sequence).

The chain uses TRBV24-1 and TRBJ2-5; D is possibly TRBD2 (7 bases). Trimming removed 3 bases at V and 5 bases at J, with 12 bases between. CDR3 size: 14 residues. Germline-derived CDR1 and CDR2 are KGHDR and SFDVKD. The DNA of the CDR3 is TGTGCCACCAGTGATCGGGGGGCTGGGGAGACCCAGTACTTC. This sequence encodes CATSDRGAGETQYF.